This is a list of T cell receptor beta chains from one sample in a study of T-cell reconstitution after alpha-beta-depleted transplantation in children. TCRdb processed the PCR reads anew with MiXCR; each CDR3 protein has one entry. The table shows about 340,000 distinct CDR3 sequences, with approximately 10% occurring only once. This specimen was PBMCs from the stem cell graft donor, taken from the stem cell graft. These receptors came from a human donor who donated a stem cell graft to a child with acute lymphoblastic leukemia. CDR3s include the opening cysteine and the closing phenylalanine or tryptophan. A D gene is named only where the DNA matches it firmly. Expanded clones get a size class; other rows say once, few or many, or leave the size out.

v_call: TRBV9
clone_size: few
d_call: TRBD2
j_call: TRBJ2-3
cdr3_aa: CASSAPTGAGESDTQYF
cdr3_nt: TGTGCCAGCAGCGCCCCGACCGGGGCGGGAGAATCAGATACGCAGTATTTT

v_call: TRBV10-2
clone_size: -
d_call: TRBD2
j_call: TRBJ2-5
cdr3_aa: CASSPGTSGRAGETQYF
cdr3_nt: TGCGCCAGCAGTCCCGGGACTAGCGGGAGGGCCGGCGAGACCCAGTACTTC

v_call: TRBV10-3
clone_size: many
d_call: -
j_call: TRBJ2-4
cdr3_aa: CAIRVTPENIQYF
cdr3_nt: TGTGCCATCAGGGTGACACCCGAAAACATTCAGTACTTC

v_call: TRBV5-1
clone_size: -
d_call: TRBD2
j_call: TRBJ2-1
cdr3_aa: CASSRSLFGGRANEQFF
cdr3_nt: TGCGCCAGCAGCCGCTCTTTATTCGGCGGGAGGGCCAATGAGCAGTTCTTC

v_call: TRBV7-9
clone_size: few
d_call: -
j_call: TRBJ1-2
cdr3_aa: CASSTGLRDYGYTF
cdr3_nt: TGTGCCAGCAGCACAGGGTTGCGAGACTATGGCTACACCTTC

v_call: TRBV3-1
clone_size: -
d_call: TRBD1
j_call: TRBJ2-1
cdr3_aa: CASSQTGGSPSSYNEQFF
cdr3_nt: TGTGCCAGCAGCCAAACAGGGGGATCCCCAAGCTCCTACAATGAGCAGTTCTTC

v_call: TRBV20-1
clone_size: -
d_call: TRBD2
j_call: TRBJ2-1
cdr3_aa: CSARLAGVKYNEQFF
cdr3_nt: TGCAGTGCTAGACTAGCGGGAGTTAAGTACAATGAGCAGTTCTTC

v_call: TRBV27
clone_size: few
d_call: -
j_call: TRBJ2-5
cdr3_aa: CASSLSGLTQETQYF
cdr3_nt: TGTGCCAGCAGTTTATCAGGACTCACACAAGAGACCCAGTACTTC

v_call: TRBV29-1
clone_size: many
d_call: -
j_call: TRBJ1-1
cdr3_aa: CSATGLNTEAFF
cdr3_nt: TGCAGCGCTACAGGGCTGAACACTGAAGCTTTCTTT

v_call: TRBV5-1
clone_size: few
d_call: -
j_call: TRBJ2-1
cdr3_aa: CASSLGGPFWIF
cdr3_nt: TGCGCCAGCAGCTTGGGGGGGCCTTTCTGGATCTTC

v_call: TRBV20-1
clone_size: -
d_call: TRBD1
j_call: TRBJ1-5
cdr3_aa: CSARVLDRESQPQHF
cdr3_nt: TGCAGTGCTAGAGTTCTAGACAGGGAGTCCCAGCCCCAGCATTTT

v_call: TRBV29-1
clone_size: few
d_call: TRBD1
j_call: TRBJ1-2
cdr3_aa: CSVAGQGAMGYTF
cdr3_nt: TGCAGCGTGGCTGGACAGGGGGCGATGGGCTACACCTTC

v_call: TRBV27
clone_size: few
d_call: TRBD2
j_call: TRBJ2-7
cdr3_aa: CASTGLAGGSSYEQYF
cdr3_nt: TGTGCCAGCACCGGACTAGCGGGAGGAAGCTCCTACGAGCAGTACTTC

v_call: TRBV5-1
clone_size: -
d_call: TRBD2
j_call: TRBJ2-1
cdr3_aa: CASSSLPSGRVNEQFF
cdr3_nt: TGCGCCAGCAGCTCCCTTCCTAGCGGGAGGGTTAATGAGCAGTTCTTC

v_call: TRBV7-9
clone_size: -
d_call: -
j_call: TRBJ2-7
cdr3_aa: CASSLGSSVRAEQYF
cdr3_nt: TGTGCCAGCAGCTTAGGGAGCTCCGTTCGGGCCGAGCAGTACTTC

v_call: TRBV20-1
clone_size: few
d_call: TRBD2
j_call: TRBJ2-1
cdr3_aa: CSAGLAGSRNEQFF
cdr3_nt: TGCAGTGCCGGACTAGCGGGAAGTAGAAATGAGCAGTTCTTC

v_call: TRBV7-9
clone_size: few
d_call: TRBD1
j_call: TRBJ2-3
cdr3_aa: CASSLSRGQGSTDTQYF
cdr3_nt: TGTGCCAGCAGCTTATCCCGAGGACAGGGGAGCACAGATACGCAGTATTTT

v_call: TRBV20-1
clone_size: -
d_call: TRBD2
j_call: TRBJ2-5
cdr3_aa: CSASEAGPQETQYF
cdr3_nt: TGCAGTGCTAGTGAAGCGGGGCCCCAAGAGACCCAGTACTTC

v_call: TRBV6-2/TRBV6-3
clone_size: -
d_call: -
j_call: TRBJ2-1
cdr3_aa: CASSYSRGTYNQQFF
cdr3_nt: TGTGCCAGCAGTTACTCCAGGGGCACCTACAATCAGCAGTTCTTC

v_call: TRBV12-3/TRBV12-4
clone_size: many
d_call: TRBD2
j_call: TRBJ2-1
cdr3_aa: CASSLTAGEIYEQFF
cdr3_nt: TGTGCCAGCAGTTTAACAGCGGGAGAGATCTATGAGCAGTTCTTC

v_call: TRBV3-1
clone_size: few
d_call: TRBD2
j_call: TRBJ2-5
cdr3_aa: CASSQDSLAGVGETQYF
cdr3_nt: TGTGCCAGCAGCCAAGATTCGCTAGCGGGAGTCGGAGAGACCCAGTACTTC

v_call: TRBV28
clone_size: -
d_call: -
j_call: TRBJ2-7
cdr3_aa: CASRESDYEQYF
cdr3_nt: TGTGCCAGCCGAGAGTCAGACTACGAGCAGTACTTC

v_call: TRBV20-1
clone_size: few
d_call: TRBD2
j_call: TRBJ2-2
cdr3_aa: CSAFAGGSNTGELFF
cdr3_nt: TGCAGTGCTTTCGCGGGAGGGTCCAACACCGGGGAGCTGTTTTTT

v_call: TRBV4-3
clone_size: -
d_call: TRBD2
j_call: TRBJ2-2
cdr3_aa: CASNGGLANTGELFF
cdr3_nt: TGCGCCAGCAATGGGGGACTAGCGAACACCGGGGAGCTGTTTTTT

v_call: TRBV7-9
clone_size: many
d_call: TRBD1
j_call: TRBJ1-2
cdr3_aa: CASSSAGQGANYGYTF
cdr3_nt: TGTGCCAGCAGCTCCGCCGGACAGGGGGCTAACTATGGCTACACCTTC

v_call: TRBV7-8
clone_size: few
d_call: -
j_call: TRBJ2-7
cdr3_aa: CASSPRRWKPVYEQYF
cdr3_nt: TGTGCCAGCAGCCCCCGAAGATGGAAACCCGTGTACGAGCAGTACTTC

v_call: TRBV7-8
clone_size: few
d_call: -
j_call: TRBJ2-1
cdr3_aa: CASSDSRANEQFF
cdr3_nt: TGTGCCAGCAGCGATTCTCGGGCGAATGAGCAGTTCTTC

v_call: TRBV20-1
clone_size: -
d_call: TRBD2
j_call: TRBJ2-3
cdr3_aa: CSARLAGGPVDTQYF
cdr3_nt: TGCAGTGCTAGATTAGCGGGAGGGCCGGTAGATACGCAGTATTTT